This T cell receptor beta chain was recorded in a study of OX40 agonist ivuxolimab in advanced cancers. The CDR3 runs to 16 residues. Germline values: CDR1 SGHTA, CDR2 FQGNSA. Trimming removed 5 bases at V and 4 bases at J, with 17 bases between. TCRdb keeps only in-frame clones here, not all; method: immunoSEQ multiplex PCR. Among over 50,000 clones, less than 90% were seen once, and the ten largest hold around 4.3%. The gene calls are TRBV7-2 and TRBJ1-4; D perhaps matches TRBD1 (5 bases). The TCR sequence derives from an adult with an advanced solid tumor such as melanoma, head and neck, liver or kidney cancer. The sequenced sample was CD4+ or CD8+ T cells sorted from blood, obtained in a trial of the OX40 agonist ivuxolimab. The CDR3, as DNA: TGTGCCAGCAGCCGTGACTCGACGGGGGATAATGAAAAACTGTTTTTT. Amino acids: CASSRDSTGDNEKLFF.